This T cell receptor beta chain was observed in a study of blood T cell repertoires in COVID-19. Background on the study: Samples representing acute and convalescent COVID-19 were sourced from the United States, Italy and Spain. Sources were T cells, B-cell-depleted T cells, or PBMCs; the material itself was cDNA or gDNA.

This clone was counted once. Assay used: immunoSEQ multiplex PCR; TCRdb lists only in-frame clones, some missing. The table records a few hundred thousand clones, 90% of them present only once. CDR1 is LGHNA, CDR2 YSLEER, per germline. The CDR3 spans 16 residues. V trimming: 1 base; J trimming: 3 bases; junction bases outside the gene matches: 3. V is TRBV4-3 and J is TRBJ2-3; 11 bases fit TRBD1. The TCR sequence derives from a man in his thirties or forties who had been exposed to COVID-19. Sequenced sample: PBMCs or T cells enriched from blood (not recorded which). CDR3 residues: CASSQGDRGRTDTQYF. The CDR3 nucleotides read TGCGCCAGCAGCCAAGGGGACAGGGGGAGGACAGATACGCAGTATTTT.